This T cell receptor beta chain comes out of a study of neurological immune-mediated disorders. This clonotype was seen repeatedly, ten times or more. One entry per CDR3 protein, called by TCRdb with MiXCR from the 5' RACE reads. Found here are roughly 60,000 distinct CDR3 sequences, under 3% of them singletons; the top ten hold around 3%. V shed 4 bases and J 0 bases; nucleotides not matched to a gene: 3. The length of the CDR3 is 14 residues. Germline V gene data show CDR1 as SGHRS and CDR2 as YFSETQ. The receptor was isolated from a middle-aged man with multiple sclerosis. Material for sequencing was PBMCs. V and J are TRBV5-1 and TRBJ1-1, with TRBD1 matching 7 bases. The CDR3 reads CASSQGQMNTEAFF. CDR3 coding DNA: TGCGCCAGCAGCCAGGGACAGATGAACACTGAAGCTTTCTTT.